These 29 T cell receptor beta chains came from one sample sequenced in a study of shared clonotypes between healthy human individuals. Assay: immunoSEQ multiplex PCR; the TCRdb copy retains only in-frame clones and omits some. The table shows fewer than 3 million clones, with under 95% occurring only once. The sequenced material came from naive CD4+ T cells from PBMCs. The subset is: CD45RA+ positively selected. The receptors come from a man between 18 and 35 years old in good health. Some clones in this sample may be carry-over from other donors' samples.

V is TRBV5-4 and J is TRBJ1-4, with 9 bases matching TRBD1. Germline lookup yields CDR1 SGHNT and CDR2 YYREEE (reference sequence). J was trimmed by 6 bases and V by 5 bases; bases with no gene match: 8. The CDR3 contains 15 residues. CDR3 nucleotide sequence: TGTGCCAGCAGGGACACCGGGACAGGGTATGAAAAACTGTTTTTT. This translates into CASRDTGTGYEKLFF.

This chain uses TRBV5-1 with TRBJ2-2; TRBD1 matches 7 bases. The trim removed 3 bases at V and 6 bases at J, leaving 14 bases unmatched. The length of the CDR3 is 17 residues. Germline V gene lookup returns CDR1 SGHRS and CDR2 YFSETQ. CDR3 protein: CASSSYHRGGPPGELFF. CDR3 DNA: TGCGCCAGCAGCTCCTACCACAGGGGTGGACCCCCCGGGGAGCTGTTTTTT.

This chain uses TRBV9 with TRBJ2-1, with D perhaps matching TRBD2 (6 bases). V was clipped by 1 base and J by 6 bases, with 11 bases between them. The CDR3 sequence is 14 residues long. The germline gives CDR1 SGDLS, CDR2 YYNGEE. The CDR3, as DNA: TGTGCCAGCAGCGTACTAGAGGAGGGCAATGAGCAGTTCTTC. Translated: CASSVLEEGNEQFF.

The chain couples TRBV4-1 to TRBJ2-1; no clear D. The CDR3 length is 14 residues. With 0 bases removed from V and 7 bases from J, the gap between germline ends came to 10 bases. CDR1 and CDR2 from the germline V gene are MGHRA and YSYEKL. CDR3 DNA: TGCGCCAGCAGCCAAGATCGGAACTCGAATGAGCAGTTCTTC. Its translation: CASSQDRNSNEQFF.

V gene TRBV28 combines with J gene TRBJ2-2; D possibly corresponds to TRBD1 (5 bases). The ends were cut back, 7 bases at V and 2 bases at J, with 8 bases in the middle. This CDR3 comprises 13 residues. The germline V gene has CDR1 MDHEN and CDR2 SYDVKM. This chain's CDR3 is CASTGHNTGELFF. The CDR3 DNA sequence: TGTGCCAGCACCGGACACAACACCGGGGAGCTGTTTTTT.

The rearrangement uses TRBV2 and TRBJ1-5, with no clear D. The V and J ends lost 3 bases and 2 bases respectively, with 8 bases between them. The V gene's germline CDR1 is SNHLY and CDR2 FYNNEI. The CDR3 is 14 residues long. In DNA form, the CDR3 reads TGTGCCAGCAGTGAGAGGTGGGGCAATCAGCCCCAGCATTTT. Translation gives CASSERWGNQPQHF.

The chain has TRBV5-1 and TRBJ2-1; 11 nucleotides agree with TRBD2. CDR1 is SGHRS, CDR2 YFSETQ, per germline. Trimming removed 3 bases from V and 3 bases from J; junction bases left unmatched: 8. The CDR3 extends over 17 amino acids. The CDR3 here is CASSSLTSGSNYNEQFF. The CDR3 coding sequence is TGCGCCAGCAGCTCCCTAACTAGCGGGAGTAACTACAATGAGCAGTTCTTC. Based on the CDR3 plus reference TRBV5-1 and TRBJ2-1, the full variable domain is KAGVTQTPRYLIKTRGQQVTLSCSPISGHRSVSWYQQTPGQGLQFLFEYFSETQRNKGNFPGRFSGRQFSNSRSEMNVSTLELGDSALYLCASSSLTSGSNYNEQFFGPGTRLTVL.

The CDR3 sequence is CASSSQGTGANVLTF. The CDR3 region has the DNA TGTGCCAGCAGTTCTCAGGGGACCGGGGCCAACGTCCTGACTTTC. The V and J genes are TRBV28 and TRBJ2-6; TRBD1 is a possible D gene (6 bases). With 4 bases removed from V and 4 bases from J, the gap between germline ends came to 11 bases. CDR3 size: 15 residues. Germline V lookup: CDR1 MDHEN, CDR2 SYDVKM.

The table lists this clone with a count of one. The J gene is TRBJ1-1, the V gene TRBV5-6; D is unclear. This CDR3 region has 12 residues. Per germline, CDR1 SGHDT and CDR2 YYEEEE. Trimming took 4 bases from V and 1 from J, leaving 5 bases between them. CDR3 DNA: TGTGCCAGCAGCCGACGGAACACTGAAGCTTTCTTT. It is translated as CASSRRNTEAFF.

The chain links TRBV25-1 to TRBJ1-4, with 7 positions matching TRBD1. This CDR3 contains 17 residues. J was trimmed by 3 bases and V by 4 bases; bases with no gene match: 11. In germline, CDR1 is MGHDK, CDR2 SYGVNS. The chain's CDR3 is CASSAFQTGAANEKLFF. DNA of the CDR3: TGTGCCAGCAGTGCTTTCCAAACAGGGGCGGCTAATGAAAAACTGTTTTTT. Combining the CDR3 with reference TRBV25-1 and TRBJ1-4 gives the whole variable domain EADIYQTPRYLVIGTGKKITLECSQTMGHDKMYWYQQDPGMELHLIHYSYGVNSTEKGDLSSESTVSRIRTEHFPLTLESARPSHTSQYLCASSAFQTGAANEKLFFGSGTQLSVL.

For this clone: This specimen includes other DNA sequences encoding the same CDR3. The rearrangement uses TRBV5-1 and TRBJ1-2; unclear D gene. In germline, CDR1 is SGHRS, CDR2 YFSETQ. The V end lost 1 base, the J end lost 2 bases, and 6 bases lay between the germline ends. This CDR3 contains 13 residues. The CDR3: CASSLRQNYGYTF. The DNA for the CDR3 is TGCGCCAGCAGCTTGAGGCAGAACTATGGCTACACCTTC. Looking up the rest from reference TRBV5-1 and TRBJ1-2 gives the full variable domain: KAGVTQTPRYLIKTRGQQVTLSCSPISGHRSVSWYQQTPGQGLQFLFEYFSETQRNKGNFPGRFSGRQFSNSRSEMNVSTLELGDSALYLCASSLRQNYGYTFGSGTRLTVV.

The table lists this clone with a few counts. The identical CDR3 is also encoded by other nucleotide sequences in the sample. This rearrangement joins TRBV18 to TRBJ2-7, with D uncertain. The germline V gene encodes CDR1 KGHSH and CDR2 LQKENI. The CDR3 totals 14 residues. Trimming cost V 2 bases and J 0 bases, with 8 bases left between them. CDR3 in amino acids: CASSPGRRSYEQYF. In DNA form, the CDR3 reads TGTGCCAGCTCACCAGGGCGGCGCTCCTACGAGCAGTACTTC.

This chain uses TRBV4-2 with TRBJ2-2; D gene uncertain. This CDR3 spans 15 amino acids. V was shortened by 2 bases and J by 6 bases, with 13 bases between the two germline ends. The germline gives CDR1 LGHNA, CDR2 YNFKEQ. The CDR3 nucleotides read TGTGCCAGCAGCCAACCCGGGTCCCTCTCCGGGGAGCTGTTTTTT. Protein: CASSQPGSLSGELFF.

The gene calls are TRBV9 and TRBJ2-7, with 9 bases aligning to TRBD2. The germline V gene has CDR1 SGDLS and CDR2 YYNGEE. Trimming at V came to 3 bases and at J to 2 bases, leaving 6 bases not matched to a gene. The CDR3 loop spans 15 amino acids. CDR3 amino acids: CASSATSGSPYEQYF. The CDR3 region has the DNA TGTGCCAGCAGCGCCACTAGCGGGTCTCCCTACGAGCAGTACTTC.

V and J are TRBV7-2 and TRBJ2-1, with a weak D call TRBD1 (6 bases). The CDR3 length is 15 residues. The germline V and J ends were trimmed by 5 bases and 3 bases, with 14 bases remaining between them. Germline V CDR1 and CDR2: SGHTA, FQGNSA. DNA of the CDR3: TGTGCCAGCAGCCTACAGACAGGCGGCTACAATGAGCAGTTCTTC. Protein product: CASSLQTGGYNEQFF.

In regard to this clone: Different DNA sequences within this sample yield the same CDR3. The V and J genes are TRBV7-2 and TRBJ2-5, with a weak D call TRBD1 (5 bases). V was cut by 1 base and J by 1 base, with 7 bases left in between. The CDR3 is 14 residues long. Germline CDR1 and CDR2: SGHTA and FQGNSA. This CDR3 reads CASSLVGRQETQYF. The DNA for the CDR3 is TGTGCCAGCAGCTTAGTGGGGCGCCAAGAGACCCAGTACTTC. Based on the CDR3 plus reference TRBV7-2 and TRBJ2-5, the full variable domain is GAGVSQSPSNKVTEKGKDVELRCDPISGHTALYWYRQSLGQGLEFLIYFQGNSAPDKSGLPSDRFSAERTGGSVSTLTIQRTQQEDSAVYLCASSLVGRQETQYFGPGTRLLVL.

The rearrangement uses TRBV5-1 and TRBJ1-1, with D perhaps TRBD1 (5 bases). From germline, CDR1 is SGHRS and CDR2 YFSETQ. V shed 5 bases and J shed 6 bases, with 11 bases lying between them. There are 12 residues in the CDR3. The CDR3 loop is CASSFVGAEAFF. CDR3 coding DNA: TGCGCCAGCAGTTTTGTGGGGGCTGAAGCTTTCTTT.

V gene TRBV5-1 combines with J gene TRBJ2-3; 7 bases are a match to TRBD2. Germline values: CDR1 SGHRS, CDR2 YFSETQ. The CDR3 is made up of 16 amino acids. After removal of 0 bases from V and 0 bases from J, the junction contained 4 bases not matched to a gene. CDR3 coding DNA: TGCGCCAGCAGCTTGGATAGCGGGTCTAGCACAGATACGCAGTATTTT. Its translation is CASSLDSGSSTDTQYF.

The chain uses TRBV7-9 and TRBJ2-1, with 10 bases aligning to TRBD2. Germline V gives CDR1 SEHNR, CDR2 FQNEAQ (reference sequence). V gave up 1 base and J gave up 8 bases; unmatched junction bases: 8. The CDR3 is 16 amino acids. In DNA, the CDR3 is TGTGCCAGCAGCTTAGTCGGGTCTAGCGGGAGAGATGAGCAGTTCTTC. Translation: CASSLVGSSGRDEQFF.

This rearrangement joins TRBV2 to TRBJ1-2; D call uncertain. The CDR3 totals 12 residues. Germline CDR1 is SNHLY and CDR2 is FYNNEI. V dropped 4 bases and J dropped 9 bases, with 12 bases sitting between them. CDR3 nucleotide sequence: TGTGCCAGCAGTGTGGACGGTCGAAGCTACACCTTC. This translates into CASSVDGRSYTF.

Comment on this clone: Other DNA sequences from this sample encode an identical CDR3 as well. This chain links TRBV10-3 with TRBJ2-7, with D hard to call. Between the trimmed V and J ends, which lost 6 bases and 0 bases, there was a span of 9 bases. Looked up from germline, CDR1 is ENHRY and CDR2 is SYGVKD. The CDR3 consists of 13 residues. The chain's CDR3 is CAIRAASSYEQYF. DNA of the CDR3: TGTGCCATCAGGGCAGCGAGCTCCTACGAGCAGTACTTC.

This chain joins TRBV5-1 and TRBJ2-7, with 14 bases fitting TRBD2. J lost 1 base, V lost 4 bases, and 16 bases had no gene match. CDR3 length: 20 amino acids. CDR1 and CDR2 (germline): SGHRS, YFSETQ. The CDR3 loop reads CASSPQTSGRAYVSSYEQYF. CDR3 coding DNA: TGCGCCAGCAGCCCCCAGACTAGCGGGAGGGCCTACGTGTCATCCTACGAGCAGTACTTC.

The chain recombines TRBV5-6 with TRBJ1-2; D unclear. This CDR3 comprises 15 residues. Trimming shortened V by 0 bases and J by 2 bases, and 11 bases separated the two germline ends. CDR1 is SGHDT, CDR2 YYEEEE, per germline. The CDR3 protein is CASSLVWEGNYGYTF. Written as DNA, the CDR3 is TGTGCCAGCAGCTTGGTGTGGGAGGGCAACTATGGCTACACCTTC.

The V call is TRBV5-1, the J call TRBJ2-7, with 7 bases identical to TRBD1. The CDR3 covers 14 residues. Germline lookup yields CDR1 SGHRS and CDR2 YFSETQ. V dropped 1 base and J dropped 3; count of bases not matched to a gene: 4. This CDR3 is CASSLSDRYYEQYF. CDR3 nucleotide sequence: TGCGCCAGCAGCTTGTCGGACAGGTACTACGAGCAGTACTTC. Supplemented by reference TRBV5-1 and TRBJ2-7, the full variable domain reads KAGVTQTPRYLIKTRGQQVTLSCSPISGHRSVSWYQQTPGQGLQFLFEYFSETQRNKGNFPGRFSGRQFSNSRSEMNVSTLELGDSALYLCASSLSDRYYEQYFGPGTRLTVT.

The chain carries TRBV6-6 and TRBJ1-5, with 9 bases matching TRBD1. V lost 10 bases, J lost 7 bases, and 14 bases stayed unmatched. The CDR3 is 15 amino acids. Germline CDR1 reads MNHNY; CDR2 reads SVGAGI (reference sequence). As DNA, the CDR3 is TGTGCCACTTCTCCGGGACAGGGAACCTGGCAGCCCCAGCATTTT. This translates into CATSPGQGTWQPQHF.

V and J are TRBV6-6 and TRBJ1-1; D might be TRBD1 (5 bases). CDR1 is MNHNY and CDR2 is SVGAGI in the germline V gene (reference sequence). The CDR3 spans 15 residues. V lost 0 bases to trimming and J lost 6 bases, with 14 bases between them. CDR3 in DNA: TGTGCCAGCAGTTACTCGAATGGGGCGGACGCTGAAGCTTTCTTT. This codes for CASSYSNGADAEAFF.

The chain couples TRBV5-1 to TRBJ2-6; 7 bases match TRBD1. Germline trimming cut 0 bases from V and 0 bases from J; bases unmatched to any gene: 12. CDR1 is SGHRS, CDR2 YFSETQ, per germline. The CDR3 runs 20 residues. DNA of the CDR3: TGCGCCAGCAGCTTGGCCCTCCCGGACAGGAGGCTCTCTGGGGCCAACGTCCTGACTTTC. Translation gives CASSLALPDRRLSGANVLTF.

V is TRBV28 and J is TRBJ1-1; no clear D. This CDR3 is 13 amino acids long. Per germline, CDR1 MDHEN and CDR2 SYDVKM. Trimming took 6 bases from V and 1 from J, leaving 9 bases between them. DNA for the CDR3: TGTGCCAGCAGACTCCCAGGGAACACTGAAGCTTTCTTT. Amino acid sequence: CASRLPGNTEAFF.

In its sample, this clone was seen once. V usage is TRBV30 and J usage is TRBJ2-5; 9 bases line up with TRBD1. CDR3 size: 12 residues. Germline values: CDR1 GTSNPN, CDR2 SVGIG (reference sequence). J was trimmed by 3 bases and V by 5 bases; bases with no gene match: 1. Written as DNA, the CDR3 is TGTGCCTGGCGGACAGGGGAAGAGACCCAGTACTTC. Translation gives CAWRTGEETQYF.